This T cell receptor (beta chain) was documented in a study of cytomegalovirus exposure and HLA in healthy donors. PCR amplification relied on 60 Vbeta primers (plus 13 Jbeta primers). TCRdb's table, derived via immunoSEQ multiplex PCR, lists solely in-frame clones and lacks some. Here the sample spans 55,000 to 80,000 clones, about 70% being singletons. Germline V CDR1 and CDR2: KGHSH, LQKENI. Unmatched junction bases numbered 10, after V lost 4 bases and J lost 6 bases. This CDR3 region has 16 residues. Donors likely had unrecorded immune exposures despite being nominally healthy when sampled. Sequencing was carried out using PBMCs. The V call is TRBV18, the J call TRBJ2-1; 9 positions agree with TRBD1. This clonotype was sampled from a woman in her 30s in good health and CMV-seronegative. The CDR3 bases are TGTGCCAGCTCACGAGCTCCGGGACAGGGCGTCAATGAGCAGTTCTTC. It yields the protein CASSRAPGQGVNEQFF.